The 11 T cell receptor beta chains below come from one sample, sequenced in a study of cytomegalovirus exposure and HLA in healthy donors. In the PCR, 60 Vbeta and 13 Jbeta primers were used. TCRdb keeps only in-frame clones here, not all; method: immunoSEQ multiplex PCR. This sample has some 120,000 clones, with around 75% found just once. Material: PBMCs. The receptor source for this set is a woman aged 35 to 49 in good health and CMV-seropositive.

V and J are TRBV29-1 and TRBJ1-2, with D unclear. CDR1 SQVTM and CDR2 ANQGSEA come from the germline V gene. This CDR3 is built from 14 residues. V was pared by 2 bases and J by 1 base, with 11 bases between. The CDR3 DNA is TGCAGCGTTGAAAGGCGGGCCAATAACTATGGCTACACCTTC. Its translation is CSVERRANNYGYTF.

This clone has a handful of counts. The chain recombines TRBV9 with TRBJ1-2; no clear D. V was clipped by 4 bases and J by 2 bases, with 6 bases between them. The germline CDR1 and CDR2 sequences are SGDLS and YYNGEE. This CDR3 is 12 amino acids long. The CDR3 region has the DNA TGTGCCAGCAGCCCCGAGAACTATGGCTACACCTTC. It translates to CASSPENYGYTF.

V and J are TRBV18 and TRBJ2-5, with D perhaps matching TRBD2 (6 bases). The germline CDR1 and CDR2 sequences are KGHSH and LQKENI. The V end lost 5 bases, the J end lost 1 base, and 14 bases lay between the germline ends. This CDR3 region has 15 residues. The CDR3 coding sequence is TGTGCCAGCTCAAGGGCGGGAAACCTCCAAGAGACCCAGTACTTC. Its protein is CASSRAGNLQETQYF. Looking up the rest from reference TRBV18 and TRBJ2-5 gives the full variable domain: NAGVMQNPRHLVRRRGQEARLRCSPMKGHSHVYWYRQLPEEGLKFMVYLQKENIIDESGMPKERFSAEFPKEGPSILRIQQVVRGDSAAYFCASSRAGNLQETQYFGPGTRLLVL.

This clone was observed a handful of times. The V call is TRBV29-1, the J call TRBJ2-7; 12 positions agree with TRBD2. CDR3 length equals 13 residues. Germline V lookup: CDR1 SQVTM, CDR2 ANQGSEA. Trimming took 7 bases from V and 6 from J; bases not matched to a gene: 7. The CDR3 DNA follows: TGCAGCGGGGAGACTAGCGGGAGTGCCGAGCAGTACTTC. It yields the protein CSGETSGSAEQYF.

This chain connects TRBV5-1 to TRBJ2-2; possibly TRBD1 for D (5 bases). CDR3 length: 15 amino acids. Germline V gives CDR1 SGHRS, CDR2 YFSETQ. The V end was cut by 5 bases, the J end by 4 bases, with 15 bases between. This CDR3 is CASSSGQPPTGELFF. The DNA for the CDR3 is TGCGCCAGCAGTTCTGGACAACCGCCCACCGGGGAGCTGTTTTTT.

This clone has a handful of counts. A read error may produce the germline difference seen at one junction end. V and J are TRBV19 and TRBJ2-2, with 7 bases that match TRBD1. This CDR3 contains 14 residues. Per the germline V gene, CDR1 is LNHDA and CDR2 is SQIVND (reference sequence). The chain's CDR3 is CASSLEGATGELFF. The CDR3 DNA sequence: TGTGCCAGTAGTTTAGAGGGGGCCACCGGGGAGCTGTTTTTT.

The chain's CDR3 is CASSAGTVPNYGYTF. As DNA, the CDR3 is TGTGCCAGCAGTGCCGGGACAGTACCTAACTATGGCTACACCTTC. The chain carries TRBV27 and TRBJ1-2; 7 bases map to TRBD1. This CDR3 contains 15 residues. Germline-derived CDR1 and CDR2 are MNHEY and SMNVEV (reference sequence). With 5 bases clipped from V and 0 bases from J, the junction kept 6 bases outside the gene matches.

This clone has only one observation. V gene TRBV27 combines with J gene TRBJ1-6; tentative D call: TRBD1 (6 bases). CDR1 is MNHEY, CDR2 SMNVEV, per germline (reference sequence). The V and J ends lost 7 bases and 10 bases respectively, with 23 bases between them. The CDR3 runs to 16 residues. The chain's CDR3 is CASTLRSGEGRSPLHF. The CDR3 coding sequence is TGTGCCAGCACCCTAAGGTCAGGGGAGGGGAGGTCACCCCTCCACTTT.

J is TRBJ2-7 and V is TRBV5-1; TRBD2 matches 12 bases. Germline V gives CDR1 SGHRS, CDR2 YFSETQ. CDR3 size: 15 residues. V trimming: 4 bases; J trimming: 6 bases; junction bases outside the gene matches: 8. CDR3 region: CASSTSSGRASEQYF. In DNA, the CDR3 is TGCGCCAGCAGCACCTCTAGCGGGAGGGCCTCCGAGCAGTACTTC.

V usage is TRBV19 and J usage is TRBJ1-2; possible D gene TRBD1, 6 bases. With 5 bases removed from V and 3 bases from J, the gap between germline ends came to 16 bases. The length of the CDR3 is 15 residues. Per the germline V gene, CDR1 is LNHDA and CDR2 is SQIVND (reference sequence). The CDR3 DNA follows: TGTGCCAGTAGTGGATGGTCGGCAGGGGACTATGGCTACACCTTC. Translation gives CASSGWSAGDYGYTF.

The chain combines TRBV30 with TRBJ1-6; TRBD1 is a possible D gene (5 bases). This CDR3 is built from 15 residues. Trimming stripped 0 bases from V and 7 bases from J, with 13 bases between. The germline gives CDR1 GTSNPN, CDR2 SVGIG (reference sequence). The CDR3 nucleotides read TGTGCCTGGAGTGTAGGCGACAGCATCAATTCACCCCTCCACTTT. It specifies CAWSVGDSINSPLHF.